The 30 T cell receptor beta chains presented below share a single source sample, sequenced in a study of blood T cell repertoires in COVID-19. This table comes from immunoSEQ multiplex PCR, and its TCRdb copy is limited to in-frame clones, with some not included. The data show about 34,000 clones, roughly 80% seen once. Sequencing was carried out using peripheral blood. All receptors derive from a man in his sixties or seventies with COVID-19, enrolled during active disease.

Worth noting for this clone: The junction departs from the called germline gene at one end, perhaps through a read error. The chain recombines TRBV10-3 with TRBJ1-1, with no clear D. The CDR3 is 16 amino acids. Germline V gene sequence: CDR1 ENHRY, CDR2 SYGVKD. Here the CDR3 reads CAISESAIGGNAEAFF. CDR3 DNA sequence: TGTGCCATCAGTGAGTCAGCGATAGGAGGGAACGCTGAAGCTTTCTTT.

The J gene is TRBJ2-3, the V gene TRBV4-3; 8 bases align to TRBD1. This CDR3 comprises 15 residues. From germline, CDR1 is LGHNA and CDR2 YSLEER. V gave up 3 bases and J gave up 5 bases; unmatched junction bases: 7. The chain's CDR3 is CASSHLDRVEDTQYF. The CDR3 DNA is TGCGCCAGCAGCCACCTGGACAGGGTCGAAGATACGCAGTATTTT.

The chain has TRBV29-1 and TRBJ2-1, with a tentative D call TRBD1 (7 bases). V dropped 5 bases and J dropped 8 bases, with 19 bases sitting between them. The CDR3 has 14 amino acids. Germline lookup yields CDR1 SQVTM and CDR2 ANQGSEA. The CDR3 sequence: CSVRRGTVADEQFF. In DNA, the CDR3 is TGCAGCGTTAGACGGGGGACAGTGGCGGATGAGCAGTTCTTC.

The chain combines TRBV19 with TRBJ1-5; D remains unclear. CDR1 is LNHDA and CDR2 is SQIVND in the germline V gene (reference sequence). With 3 bases removed from V and 5 bases from J, the gap between germline ends came to 5 bases. There are 12 residues in the CDR3. Written as DNA, the CDR3 is TGTGCCAGTAGTATCCGGGATCAGCCCCAGCATTTT. As protein: CASSIRDQPQHF.

The J gene is TRBJ2-2, the V gene TRBV2; 8 bases align to TRBD2. CDR1 and CDR2 from the germline V gene are SNHLY and FYNNEI. CDR3 length equals 16 residues. J lost 4 bases, V lost 3 bases, and 7 bases had no gene match. CDR3 nucleotide sequence: TGTGCCAGCAGTGAGAGCGGGAGAGTGGGCACCGGGGAGCTGTTTTTT. As protein: CASSESGRVGTGELFF.

This clone turned up a few times. CDR3 DNA sequence: TGTGCCAGCAGCTTAGGTGACGGGGGGCTCTACGAGCAGTACTTC. Translation gives CASSLGDGGLYEQYF. V is TRBV7-2 and J is TRBJ2-7; possible D gene TRBD2, 7 bases. This CDR3 spans 15 amino acids. Germline V gene sequence: CDR1 SGHTA, CDR2 FQGNSA. The V gene lost 1 base and the J gene lost 3 bases, with 13 bases spanning the gap.

CDR3 loop: CASSLWTGMVTGNTIYF. CDR3 in DNA: TGTGCCAGCAGCTTATGGACAGGGATGGTAACTGGAAACACCATATATTTT. The chain employs TRBV7-9 and TRBJ1-3; 8 positions agree with TRBD1. Germline lookup yields CDR1 SEHNR and CDR2 FQNEAQ (reference sequence). The CDR3 totals 17 residues. V dropped 2 bases and J dropped 2; count of bases not matched to a gene: 8.

Here the CDR3 DNA reads TGTGCCAGCAGCTTGGTTGGCGGGCTAGCGGGCCGGAGCTCCTACAATGAGCAGTTCTTC. Encoded protein: CASSLVGGLAGRSSYNEQFF. The chain joins TRBV5-4 to TRBJ2-1, with 8 bases lining up with TRBD2. The V segment lost 0 bases and the J segment 0 bases; nucleotides outside the gene matches: 14. This CDR3 has 20 amino acids. Looked up from germline, CDR1 is SGHNT and CDR2 is YYREEE (reference sequence).

The chain is built from TRBV7-3 and TRBJ2-7; 9 nucleotides line up with TRBD1. Germline CDR1 is SGHTA and CDR2 is FQGTGA. The CDR3 covers 15 residues. With 2 bases clipped from V and 5 bases from J, the junction kept 7 bases outside the gene matches. Here the CDR3 DNA reads TGTGCCAGCAGCTTAGCGGGACAGGGCCTCGACGAGCAGTACTTC. Protein: CASSLAGQGLDEQYF.

V is TRBV27 and J is TRBJ2-4; TRBD1 agrees at 7 bases. Germline CDR1 is MNHEY and CDR2 is SMNVEV (reference sequence). The CDR3 extends over 15 amino acids. The V gene end was trimmed by 8 bases and the J gene end by 5 bases; junction bases not matched to a gene: 12. As DNA, the CDR3 is TGTGCCAGCGCTATGACAGGGTGGTTGGAAAACATTCAGTACTTC. As protein: CASAMTGWLENIQYF.

The J gene is TRBJ1-2, the V gene TRBV10-3; D is possibly TRBD1 (5 bases). With 2 bases removed from V and 8 bases from J, the gap between germline ends came to 9 bases. There are 12 residues in the CDR3. Germline CDR1 and CDR2: ENHRY and SYGVKD. The CDR3 DNA sequence: TGTGCCATCAGTGAGGGGGGGAAGGGCTACACCTTC. Amino acid sequence: CAISEGGKGYTF.

The rearrangement links TRBV5-4 to TRBJ2-2, with 10 bases that match TRBD2. V lost 2 bases, J lost 7 bases, and 11 bases stayed unmatched. The CDR3 sequence is 17 residues long. Germline V gives CDR1 SGHNT, CDR2 YYREEE (reference sequence). The chain's CDR3 is CASSLALAGEYGGELFF. The CDR3 DNA sequence: TGTGCCAGCAGCTTAGCGCTAGCGGGAGAGTACGGCGGGGAGCTGTTTTTT. Full variable domain (remainder filled in from reference TRBV5-4 and TRBJ2-2): ETGVTQSPTHLIKTRGQQVTLRCSSQSGHNTVSWYQQALGQGPQFIFQYYREEENGRGNFPPRFSGLQFPNYSSELNVNALELDDSALYLCASSLALAGEYGGELFFGEGSRLTVL.

The rearrangement links TRBV19 to TRBJ1-1; TRBD1 agrees at 7 bases. CDR3 size: 15 residues. Germline V CDR1 and CDR2: LNHDA, SQIVND (reference sequence). V lost 3 bases, J lost 6 bases, and 10 bases stayed unmatched. This CDR3 is CASSIGAGGAAEAFF. Here the CDR3 DNA reads TGTGCCAGTAGTATTGGGGCAGGGGGTGCGGCTGAAGCTTTCTTT.

CDR3 sequence: CASSPGGGSGDTQYF. DNA for the CDR3: TGTGCCAGCAGCCCTGGGGGCGGGAGCGGGGATACGCAGTATTTT. The V gene is TRBV5-4, the J gene TRBJ2-3; D might be TRBD2 (7 bases). This CDR3 spans 15 amino acids. Germline CDR1 SGHNT, CDR2 YYREEE (reference sequence). The germline V and J ends were trimmed by 4 bases and 6 bases, with 18 bases remaining between them.

V gene TRBV5-8 combines with J gene TRBJ1-3, with 11 bases aligning to TRBD1. CDR1 and CDR2 from the germline V gene are SGHTS and YDEGEE. The length of the CDR3 is 16 residues. Losses at the gene ends were 4 bases for V and 2 bases for J; bases not matched to a gene: 5. CDR3 amino acids: CASSPRTGGPGNTIYF. The CDR3 coding sequence is TGTGCCAGCAGCCCGCGGACAGGGGGCCCTGGAAACACCATATATTTT.

This clone was observed a single time. The chain links TRBV27 to TRBJ2-3; 9 nucleotides match TRBD2. CDR1 and CDR2 (germline): MNHEY, SMNVEV (reference sequence). This CDR3 region has 15 residues. V shed 4 bases, J shed 2 bases, and the junction held 4 bases outside the gene matches. CDR3 DNA sequence: TGTGCCAGCAGTTGGCTAGCGGGGCTCACAGATACGCAGTATTTT. Its protein is CASSWLAGLTDTQYF.

The chain recombines TRBV28 with TRBJ1-5; TRBD1 aligns across 9 bases. The length of the CDR3 is 15 residues. Losses at the gene ends were 4 bases for V and 4 bases for J; bases not matched to a gene: 5. Germline V CDR1 and CDR2: MDHEN, SYDVKM. CDR3 residues: CASSSGTGWNQPQHF. CDR3 in DNA: TGTGCCAGCAGTTCCGGGACAGGGTGGAATCAGCCCCAGCATTTT.

The chain uses TRBV4-2 and TRBJ2-7; possibly TRBD2 for D (5 bases). The CDR3 runs 13 residues. The V gene lost 2 bases and the J gene lost 0 bases, with 5 bases spanning the gap. Germline V CDR1 and CDR2: LGHNA, YNFKEQ. As DNA, the CDR3 is TGTGCCAGCAGCCAACTAGCCTCCTACGAGCAGTACTTC. Protein: CASSQLASYEQYF.

With regard to this clone: Because it lacks the conserved phenylalanine or tryptophan at the end, this CDR3 is likely a read error. The DNA is omitted, as the CDR3 cannot be located on it reliably, and the CDR3 follows TCRdb's listing. The genes are TRBV5-6 and TRBJ2-2; TRBD2 is the table's D call and was not checked against the DNA. Germline V gene lookup returns CDR1 SGHDT and CDR2 YYEEEE. A total of 14 residues make up the CDR3, ends included. CDR3 residues: CASSYIREPRLKAV.

This clone was recorded only once. The chain has TRBV2 and TRBJ1-5; no clear D. CDR1 is SNHLY and CDR2 is FYNNEI in the germline V gene. This CDR3 spans 15 amino acids. With 4 bases removed from V and 3 bases from J, the gap between germline ends came to 13 bases. The chain's CDR3 is CASSVSPVPNQPQHF. The CDR3 nucleotides read TGTGCCAGCAGTGTTAGTCCGGTTCCCAATCAGCCCCAGCATTTT.

This chain connects TRBV6-2 or TRBV6-3 to TRBJ2-7; 8 positions agree with TRBD2. In germline, CDR1 is MNHEY, CDR2 SVGEGT. The CDR3 is 13 residues long. J gave up 3 bases and V 6 bases, and 4 bases lay outside the gene matches. The CDR3 DNA reads as TGTGCCAGCAGCTTAGCGGGGAGCTACGAGCAGTACTTC. It encodes CASSLAGSYEQYF.

The gene calls are TRBV3-1 (or the pseudogene TRBV3-2) and TRBJ2-5; D is perhaps TRBD2 (6 bases). Trimming stripped 3 bases from V and 2 bases from J, with 10 bases between. The CDR3 contains 14 residues. Germline V CDR1 and CDR2: LGHDT, YNNKEL (reference sequence). The CDR3 reads CASSHGGPQETQYF. As DNA, the CDR3 is TGTGCCAGCAGCCACGGAGGGCCGCAAGAGACCCAGTACTTC.

The genes are TRBV29-1 and TRBJ2-1, with TRBD1 as a possible D gene (6 bases). Between the trimmed V and J ends, which lost 4 bases and 4 bases, there was a span of 11 bases. Germline V lookup: CDR1 SQVTM, CDR2 ANQGSEA. This CDR3 comprises 13 residues. CDR3 amino acids: CSVVGTTYNEQFF. The CDR3 region has the DNA TGCAGCGTTGTAGGGACAACTTACAATGAGCAGTTCTTC.

In its sample, this clone was seen a few times. The CDR3: CASSLSGISGGEQFF. The CDR3 DNA sequence: TGTGCCAGCAGTTTATCCGGGATATCGGGCGGGGAGCAGTTCTTC. The chain has TRBV27 and TRBJ2-1, with D possibly being TRBD2 (5 bases). The CDR3 loop spans 15 amino acids. Germline V gives CDR1 MNHEY, CDR2 SMNVEV (reference sequence). Trimming removed 0 bases at V and 10 bases at J, with 16 bases between.

The chain recombines TRBV9 with TRBJ1-2, with 7 nucleotides matching TRBD1. V shed 4 bases and J 2 bases; nucleotides not matched to a gene: 5. The germline V gene has CDR1 SGDLS and CDR2 YYNGEE. CDR3 size: 14 residues. The chain's CDR3 is CASSKRDRNYGYTF. CDR3 DNA: TGTGCCAGCAGCAAAAGGGACAGAAACTATGGCTACACCTTC.

The V call is TRBV9, the J call TRBJ1-2; D might be TRBD1 (6 bases). Germline CDR1 SGDLS, CDR2 YYNGEE. The CDR3 covers 14 residues. Trimming took off 4 bases at V and 2 bases at J, with 12 bases between the two ends. CDR3 in amino acids: CASSPGQGNYGYTF. As DNA, the CDR3 is TGTGCCAGCAGCCCAGGTCAGGGGAACTATGGCTACACCTTC.

The rearrangement joins TRBV3-1 (or the pseudogene TRBV3-2) to TRBJ1-2, with D unresolved. Germline CDR1 LGHDT, CDR2 YNNKEL (reference sequence). Trimming left V 4 bases short and J 8 bases short, with 11 bases between. This CDR3 has 12 residues. CDR3 amino acids: CASSLQAFGYTF. The DNA of the CDR3 is TGTGCCAGCAGCCTCCAGGCTTTCGGCTACACCTTC.

The CDR3 nucleotides read TGTGCCAGCAGCTTATTGAGGGGGGGGCATGAGCAGTTCTTC. It specifies CASSLLRGGHEQFF. This sequence joins TRBV11-3 and TRBJ2-1; D might be TRBD2 (7 bases). V shed 2 bases and J shed 8 bases, with 13 bases lying between them. Germline values: CDR1 SGHNT, CDR2 YENEEA. This CDR3 has 14 residues.

The chain joins TRBV5-1 to TRBJ1-2, with D possibly matching TRBD1 (6 bases). The V end was cut by 0 bases, the J end by 0 bases, with 9 bases between. The germline CDR1 and CDR2 sequences are SGHRS and YFSETQ. CDR3 length equals 15 residues. In DNA, the CDR3 is TGCGCCAGCAGCTTGGGGACAGTAACTAACTATGGCTACACCTTC. This gives the protein CASSLGTVTNYGYTF.

This clone was observed once. The chain recombines TRBV7-2 with TRBJ2-3; weak D call: TRBD2 (6 bases). V was shortened by 5 bases and J by 4 bases, with 13 bases between the two germline ends. The germline V gene has CDR1 SGHTA and CDR2 FQGNSA. The CDR3 sequence is 14 residues long. CDR3 DNA sequence: TGTGCCAGCAGCCTTCTGCCTAGCGCAGATACGCAGTATTTT. The encoded protein is CASSLLPSADTQYF.